The entry below gives a single TCR beta chain sequence along with its context. The data belong to a study of cytomegalovirus exposure and HLA in healthy donors. Using immunoSEQ multiplex PCR, the repertoire was profiled, and TCRdb retains in-frame clones only, with some absent. The repertoire holds 150,000 to 200,000 clones, with less than 90% as singletons. Looked up from germline, CDR1 is SGHVS and CDR2 is FQNEAQ. The CDR3 totals 15 residues. J lost 0 bases, V lost 6 bases, and 5 bases had no gene match. This receptor was taken from a man aged 30-40 years in good health and CMV-seropositive. This chain links TRBV7-8 with TRBJ1-3, with 7 nucleotides matching TRBD1. Sample: PBMCs. CDR3 sequence (DNA): TGTGCCAGCAGTCGCCGACAGGGCTCTGGAAACACCATATATTTT. This encodes CASSRRQGSGNTIYF.